The following is a T cell receptor beta chain sequence with its context. The assay was immunoSEQ multiplex PCR, and TCRdb's table has in-frame clones only and misses some. The table shows roughly 67,000 clones, with 86% occurring only once. The sample is drawn from a study of blood T cell repertoires in COVID-19. Study-level information: Researchers got acute and convalescent COVID-19 samples from the United States, Italy and Spain. From T cells, B-cell-depleted T cells, or PBMCs came the material, which was cDNA or gDNA.

The CDR3 consists of 20 residues. Germline V gives CDR1 LNHDA, CDR2 SQIVND (reference sequence). V gave up 1 base and J gave up 1 base; unmatched junction bases: 8. The genes are TRBV19 and TRBJ2-6, with 12 bases fitting TRBD2. The sample comprised peripheral blood. This TCR was recovered from a man in his fifties or sixties with acute or convalescent COVID-19. CDR3 DNA sequence: TGTGCCAGTAGTATAGGTGCCCCACTAGCGGGAGGTTCTGGGGCCAACGTCCTGACTTTC. It yields the protein CASSIGAPLAGGSGANVLTF. The full variable domain, completed using reference TRBV19 and TRBJ2-6, is DGGITQSPKYLFRKEGQNVTLSCEQNLNHDAMYWYRQDPGQGLRLIYYSQIVNDFQKGDIAEGYSVSREKKESFPLTVTSAQKNPTAFYLCASSIGAPLAGGSGANVLTFGAGSRLTVL.